Listed below are T cell receptor beta chains from one sample, sequenced in a study of T-cell reconstitution after alpha-beta-depleted transplantation in children. TCRdb analysed the PCR reads with MiXCR anew, one entry per CDR3 protein. Among hundreds of thousands of distinct CDR3 sequences listed, approximately 12% were seen once. The sample in question was PBMCs, mostly from graft donor cells, obtained 360 days after TCRalphabeta/CD19-depleted stem cell transplant. Every receptor here comes from a male patient younger than 18 who had a stem cell transplant for acute myeloid leukemia, so the T cells may come from the graft donor. Both conserved end residues are part of each CDR3.

TRBJ1-2,TRBV20-1,CSADRQDNNYGYTF
TRBJ2-3,TRBV27,CASSSLFRQYF
TRBJ2-7,TRBV29-1,CSVGDRGSGEQYF
TRBJ2-1,TRBV12-3/TRBV12-4,CASSFGVADTYNEQFF
TRBJ2-1,TRBV4-3,CASSPTSMRNEQFF
TRBJ1-4,TRBV20-1,CSARNTGQDDEKLFF
TRBJ2-3,TRBV9,CASSVQLAGSTDTQYF
TRBJ2-7,TRBV29-1,CSVEVWEREGISYEQYF
TRBJ1-1,TRBV29-1,CSVGRNTEAFF
TRBJ2-5,TRBV11-1,CASSSGTSGRLYQETQYF
TRBJ1-1,TRBV19,CASSIRGTEAFF
TRBJ1-1,TRBV28,CASSPDPPGTEAFF
TRBJ1-5,TRBV4-2,CASSGGEPNQPQHF
TRBJ2-7,TRBV21-1,CASSKRGGLWDIIILSSYEQYF
TRBJ2-7,TRBV20-1,CSARGSSSYEQYF
TRBJ2-7,TRBV29-1,CTMDRGGYEQYF
TRBJ2-1,TRBV5-3,CAETLVLPLLPTANEQFF
TRBJ2-2,TRBV29-1,CSVSGTGELFF
TRBJ2-7,TRBV27,CASSLGPAPRVQYF
TRBJ2-1,TRBV7-3,CASSPRTDIHEQFF
TRBJ2-1,TRBV9,CASSAYSGRGYNEQFF
TRBJ2-3,TRBV12-3/TRBV12-4,CASRLLAGLTDTQYF
TRBJ2-3,TRBV20-1,CSARANSADTQYF
TRBJ2-7,TRBV7-3,CASSLYQGGTYEQYF
TRBJ2-3,TRBV5-1,CASTVGPRGDTQYF
TRBJ2-7,TRBV14,CASSQDPRRYRGHEQYF
TRBJ2-7,TRBV29-1,CSASGGGRLGPYF